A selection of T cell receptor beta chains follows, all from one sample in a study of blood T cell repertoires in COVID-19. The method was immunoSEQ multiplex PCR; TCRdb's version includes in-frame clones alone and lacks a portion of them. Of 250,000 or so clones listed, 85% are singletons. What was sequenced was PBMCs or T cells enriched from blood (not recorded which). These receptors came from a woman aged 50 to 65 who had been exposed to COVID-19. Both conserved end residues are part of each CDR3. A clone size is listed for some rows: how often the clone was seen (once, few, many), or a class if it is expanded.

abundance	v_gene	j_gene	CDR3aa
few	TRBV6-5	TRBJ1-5	CASTQRKGGNQPQHF
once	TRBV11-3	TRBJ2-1	CASSLGTSGATYNEQFF
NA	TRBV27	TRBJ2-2	CASRVLGARELFF
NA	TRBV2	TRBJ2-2	CAIGRGAGELFF
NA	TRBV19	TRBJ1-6	CASSINPGGAPSYNSPLHF
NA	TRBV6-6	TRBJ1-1	CASSRQVNTEAFF
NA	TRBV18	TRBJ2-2	CASSDQGSGELFF
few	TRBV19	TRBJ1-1	CASSPRTGSMTEAFF
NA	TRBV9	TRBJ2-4	CASSSLTETEQYF
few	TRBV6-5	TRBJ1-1	CASSPDRESEAFF
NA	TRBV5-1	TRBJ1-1	CASSSGTGANTEAFF
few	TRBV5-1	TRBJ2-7	CASSPGQGAYEQYF
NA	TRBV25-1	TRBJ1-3	CASSDWGGAGNTIYF
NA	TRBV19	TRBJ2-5	CASSSGGLQVQETQYF
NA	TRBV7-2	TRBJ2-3	CASSQGLARDTQYF
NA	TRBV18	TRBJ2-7	CASSPEVGLYEQYF
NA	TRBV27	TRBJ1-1	CASSPLQETDTEAFF
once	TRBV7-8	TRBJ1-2	CASSLDRRSVYTF
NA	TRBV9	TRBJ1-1	CASSVAGGSTEAFF
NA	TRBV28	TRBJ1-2	CASRPTGWDYGYTF
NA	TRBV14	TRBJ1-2	CASSQVRQPNYGYTF
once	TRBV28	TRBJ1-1	CASSLAGTLNTEAFF
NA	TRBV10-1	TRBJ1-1	CASSPGTEYTEAFF
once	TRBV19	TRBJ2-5	CASSIDRQETQYF